The 24 T cell receptor beta chains listed next were all sequenced from one sample in a study of response to subunit inactivated influenza vaccine. TCRdb processed the RT-PCR reads anew with MiXCR; each CDR3 protein has one entry. Of more than 450,000 distinct CDR3 sequences in the sample, 11% were seen once. The same data also went into a second study, on T cells expressing NK-cell markers. That study reports: TCR beta libraries carry UMIs added by 5'RACE template switching.

The sequenced sample was PBMCs from blood, obtained on the day of vaccination. These receptors all come from a man in his fifties who received an inactivated influenza vaccine.

This clonotype was counted only a few times. This chain links TRBV7-2 with TRBJ2-3; possibly TRBD1 for D (5 bases). V gave up 7 bases and J gave up 8 bases, with 13 bases separating them. CDR3 size: 12 residues. Germline V gene data show CDR1 as SGHTA and CDR2 as FQGNSA. CDR3 nucleotides: TGTGCCAGCACCGCCCAGGGTGGTACGCAGTATTTT. It is translated as CASTAQGGTQYF. Full variable domain (remainder filled in from reference TRBV7-2 and TRBJ2-3): GAGVSQSPSNKVTEKGKDVELRCDPISGHTALYWYRQSLGQGLEFLIYFQGNSAPDKSGLPSDRFSAERTGGSVSTLTIQRTQQEDSAVYLCASTAQGGTQYFGPGTRLTVL.

This clonotype was seen more than once but under ten times. This rearrangement joins TRBV7-2 to TRBJ2-3; a weak D match, TRBD1 (7 bases). The V end was cut by 3 bases, the J end by 6 bases, with 13 bases between. CDR3 length equals 14 residues. CDR1 and CDR2 from the germline V gene are SGHTA and FQGNSA. For the CDR3, the DNA is TGTGCCAGCAGCTTCGGCAGGGGGAGGGATACGCAGTATTTT. Translating gives CASSFGRGRDTQYF.

In its sample, this clonotype was seen a few times. The CDR3 loop reads CASSSSPEKLFF. The CDR3 coding sequence is TGTGCCAGCAGTTCGTCACCCGAAAAACTGTTTTTT. The chain links TRBV6-5 to TRBJ1-4, with no clear D. Germline lookup yields CDR1 MNHEY and CDR2 SVGAGI. V was trimmed by 4 bases and J by 8 bases, leaving 8 bases between them. This CDR3 has 12 amino acids.

This chain uses TRBV11-2 with TRBJ2-7, with 8 positions matching TRBD2. CDR3 length equals 15 residues. CDR1 SGHAT and CDR2 FQNNGV come from the germline V gene. The V segment lost 4 bases and the J segment 2 bases; nucleotides outside the gene matches: 7. CDR3 in amino acids: CASSSNSGVTYEQYF. CDR3 nucleotides: TGTGCCAGCAGCTCCAATAGCGGGGTAACCTACGAGCAGTACTTC.

This clonotype has more than one count but fewer than ten. This rearrangement joins TRBV3-1 to TRBJ2-2; no reliable D call. CDR3 length: 17 amino acids. Germline V gene data show CDR1 as LGHDT and CDR2 as YNNKEL (reference sequence). Between the trimmed V and J ends, which lost 2 bases and 1 base, there was a span of 14 bases. In nucleotides, the CDR3 is TGTGCCAGCAGCCAATTTCTTTGGGCCCGGAACACCGGGGAGCTGTTTTTT. Translation: CASSQFLWARNTGELFF.

The chain is built from TRBV29-1 and TRBJ2-1; 11 bases align to TRBD1. V lost 2 bases and J lost 3; bases outside the gene matches: 6. Germline V gene sequence: CDR1 SQVTM, CDR2 ANQGSEA. CDR3 length: 16 residues. The CDR3 here is CSVEWRDRGNYNEQFF. DNA of the CDR3: TGCAGCGTTGAATGGAGGGACAGGGGGAACTACAATGAGCAGTTCTTC.

In this sample, this clonotype turned up a few times. The rearrangement links TRBV15 to TRBJ2-7, with 11 bases lining up with TRBD1. V lost 8 bases and J lost 5; bases outside the gene matches: 5. The CDR3 loop spans 13 amino acids. In germline, CDR1 is LNHNV, CDR2 YYDKDF (reference sequence). The CDR3 region is CATQDRGRNEQYF. In DNA form, the CDR3 reads TGTGCCACCCAGGACAGGGGGCGGAACGAGCAGTACTTC. The entire variable domain, with the rest obtained from reference TRBV15 and TRBJ2-7, is as follows: DAMVIQNPRYQVTQFGKPVTLSCSQTLNHNVMYWYQQKSSQAPKLLFHYYDKDFNNEADTPDNFQSRRPNTSFCFLDIRSPGLGDTAMYLCATQDRGRNEQYFGPGTRLTVT.

The chain joins TRBV3-1 to TRBJ1-2; no definite D call. Deletions cut 0 bases from V and 4 bases from J, with 12 bases between. The CDR3 extends over 15 amino acids. Germline loops: CDR1 LGHDT, CDR2 YNNKEL (reference sequence). CDR3 residues: CASSQDSNSFYGYTF. CDR3 nucleotides: TGTGCCAGCAGCCAAGATAGTAACAGCTTCTATGGCTACACCTTC.

This chain uses TRBV6-1 with TRBJ2-5; 9 bases fit TRBD2. CDR1 is MNHNS and CDR2 is SASEGT in the germline V gene. Unmatched junction bases numbered 3, after V lost 6 bases and J lost 4 bases. This CDR3 is built from 13 residues. The CDR3 protein is CASSVLAGETQYF. In DNA form, the CDR3 reads TGTGCCAGCAGCGTACTAGCGGGAGAGACCCAGTACTTC.

Ten or more counts support this clonotype. The chain couples TRBV4-3 to TRBJ2-2, with 7 positions matching TRBD2. The CDR3 contains 17 residues. Germline V CDR1 and CDR2: LGHNA, YSLEER. Trimming cost V 1 base and J 0 bases; bases outside gene matches: 5. CDR3 in amino acids: CASSQVGGIANTGELFF. The CDR3 coding sequence is TGCGCCAGCAGCCAAGTGGGGGGGATCGCGAACACCGGGGAGCTGTTTTTT.

A few counts support this clonotype. The rearrangement joins TRBV5-1 to TRBJ2-3, with TRBD2 as a possible D gene (5 bases). V lost 4 bases and J 0 bases, leaving 15 bases between the germline ends. Per the germline V gene, CDR1 is SGHRS and CDR2 is YFSETQ. The CDR3 totals 16 residues. In DNA, the CDR3 is TGCGCCAGCAGCCCGGAGCCTAGCCAAAGCACAGATACGCAGTATTTT. Translated: CASSPEPSQSTDTQYF.

The rearrangement joins TRBV20-1 to TRBJ1-1, with D possibly matching TRBD1 (6 bases). Trimming removed 5 bases from V and 0 bases from J, with 13 bases in between. CDR3 length equals 14 residues. The germline V gene encodes CDR1 DFQATT and CDR2 SNEGSKA (reference sequence). The CDR3 DNA is TGCAGTGCTGGATCCCAGGGGATGAACACTGAAGCTTTCTTT. Translation gives CSAGSQGMNTEAFF.

The rearrangement links TRBV2 to TRBJ2-7; D gene uncertain. Trimming left V 5 bases short and J 7 bases short, with 12 bases between. The length of the CDR3 is 12 residues. Germline lookup yields CDR1 SNHLY and CDR2 FYNNEI. The CDR3 region is CASSPRWGEQYF. The CDR3 coding sequence is TGTGCCAGCAGTCCGAGGTGGGGAGAGCAGTACTTC.

The V gene is TRBV11-2, the J gene TRBJ2-1; perhaps TRBD1 as D (6 bases). Germline V CDR1 and CDR2: SGHAT, FQNNGV. This CDR3 is built from 16 residues. Trimming cost V 2 bases and J 2 bases, with 13 bases left between them. The CDR3 sequence: CASSLLGAKTYNEQFF. The CDR3 coding sequence is TGTGCCAGCAGCTTACTGGGGGCAAAAACCTACAATGAGCAGTTCTTC.

This clonotype occurred a few times. A single base separates this from a much larger clone, so it may be a read error. The genes are TRBV6-1 and TRBJ1-5; perhaps TRBD1 as D (6 bases). V lost 3 bases and J 5 bases, leaving 8 bases between the germline ends. Germline V gene lookup returns CDR1 MNHNS and CDR2 SASEGT. The CDR3 sequence is 13 residues long. Written as DNA, the CDR3 is TGTGCCAGCAGTGATTACAGGGATCAGCCCCAGCATTTT. Translated: CASSDYRDQPQHF.

This clonotype was seen a few times. CDR3 in amino acids: CASSRGQGGNTQYF. In nucleotides, the CDR3 is TGTGCTAGCTCTCGAGGACAGGGAGGAAATACGCAGTATTTT. The gene calls are TRBV7-7 and TRBJ2-3, with 8 bases that match TRBD1. This CDR3 has 14 residues. Germline CDR1 reads SSHAT; CDR2 reads FNYEAQ (reference sequence).

The chain combines TRBV15 with TRBJ2-1; TRBD2 is a possible D gene (5 bases). This CDR3 region has 15 residues. V was pared by 5 bases and J by 0 bases, with 11 bases between. Germline lookup yields CDR1 LNHNV and CDR2 YYDKDF (reference sequence). The CDR3, as DNA: TGTGCCACCAGCCTAAGCGGCGGCTCCTACAATGAGCAGTTCTTC. Encoded protein: CATSLSGGSYNEQFF.

There are a few counts of this clonotype. The chain combines TRBV15 with TRBJ1-5; maybe TRBD1 (5 bases). Germline CDR1 is LNHNV and CDR2 is YYDKDF (reference sequence). CDR3 length: 16 residues. Deletions cut 6 bases from V and 0 bases from J, with 15 bases between. The CDR3 protein is CATRESTDYSNQPQHF. The DNA of the CDR3 is TGTGCCACCAGGGAGTCGACAGATTATAGCAATCAGCCCCAGCATTTT. The variable domain in full, with the rest retrieved from reference TRBV15 and TRBJ1-5, is DAMVIQNPRYQVTQFGKPVTLSCSQTLNHNVMYWYQQKSSQAPKLLFHYYDKDFNNEADTPDNFQSRRPNTSFCFLDIRSPGLGDTAMYLCATRESTDYSNQPQHFGDGTRLSIL.

The chain carries TRBV5-4 and TRBJ2-2; TRBD2 matches at 8 bases. CDR1 SGHNT and CDR2 YYREEE come from the germline V gene (reference sequence). This CDR3 spans 16 amino acids. V shed 0 bases and J 3 bases; nucleotides not matched to a gene: 4. The CDR3 sequence is CASSLAGRGDTGELFF. The CDR3 bases are TGTGCCAGCAGCTTGGCCGGGCGGGGGGACACCGGGGAGCTGTTTTTT.

This clonotype appeared a few times. The chain recombines TRBV5-1 with TRBJ2-2, with D perhaps TRBD1 (6 bases). The V and J ends lost 7 bases and 4 bases respectively, with 14 bases between them. Per germline, CDR1 SGHRS and CDR2 YFSETQ. The CDR3 loop spans 14 amino acids. In DNA, the CDR3 is TGCGCCAGCCGTCTACAGGGAAGCACCGGGGAGCTGTTTTTT. This translates into CASRLQGSTGELFF.

The table lists this clonotype with a few counts. The gene calls are TRBV7-8 and TRBJ2-4; tentatively, D is TRBD2 (6 bases). Germline V gene lookup returns CDR1 SGHVS and CDR2 FQNEAQ. Trimming removed 3 bases from V and 4 bases from J, with 13 bases in between. The CDR3 sequence is 15 residues long. The CDR3 loop is CASSLMEGSKNIQYF. The DNA of the CDR3 is TGTGCCAGCAGCTTGATGGAGGGATCTAAAAACATTCAGTACTTC. Together with reference TRBV7-8 and TRBJ2-4, the CDR3 gives the full variable domain: GAGVSQSPRYKVAKRGQDVALRCDPISGHVSLFWYQQALGQGPEFLTYFQNEAQLDKSGLPSDRFFAERPEGSVSTLKIQRTQQEDSAVYLCASSLMEGSKNIQYFGAGTRLSVL.

The chain couples TRBV7-9 to TRBJ2-7, with 7 positions matching TRBD2. In germline, CDR1 is SEHNR, CDR2 FQNEAQ (reference sequence). The V and J ends lost 5 bases and 2 bases, in that order; junction bases with no gene match: 9. This CDR3 comprises 15 residues. DNA for the CDR3: TGTGCCAGCAGCCGCGAGACGGGGGGAGCCTACGAGCAGTACTTC. This sequence encodes CASSRETGGAYEQYF.

The J gene is TRBJ2-3, the V gene TRBV24-1; no reliable D call. CDR1 and CDR2 (germline): KGHDR, SFDVKD. V gave up 4 bases and J gave up 0 bases, with 7 bases separating them. CDR3 length: 14 amino acids. As DNA, the CDR3 is TGTGCCACCAGTGACCTGGACAGCACAGATACGCAGTATTTT. The encoded protein is CATSDLDSTDTQYF.

This clonotype was seen a few times. The gene calls are TRBV11-2 and TRBJ2-7, with D perhaps TRBD1 or TRBD2 (5 bases each). Germline CDR1 and CDR2: SGHAT and FQNNGV. V lost 1 base and J 1 base, leaving 20 bases between the germline ends. This CDR3 has 18 residues. The CDR3, as DNA: TGTGCCAGCAGCTTAGGAGGGCTACCGAGACAGAAATCCTACGAGCAGTACTTC. It encodes CASSLGGLPRQKSYEQYF.